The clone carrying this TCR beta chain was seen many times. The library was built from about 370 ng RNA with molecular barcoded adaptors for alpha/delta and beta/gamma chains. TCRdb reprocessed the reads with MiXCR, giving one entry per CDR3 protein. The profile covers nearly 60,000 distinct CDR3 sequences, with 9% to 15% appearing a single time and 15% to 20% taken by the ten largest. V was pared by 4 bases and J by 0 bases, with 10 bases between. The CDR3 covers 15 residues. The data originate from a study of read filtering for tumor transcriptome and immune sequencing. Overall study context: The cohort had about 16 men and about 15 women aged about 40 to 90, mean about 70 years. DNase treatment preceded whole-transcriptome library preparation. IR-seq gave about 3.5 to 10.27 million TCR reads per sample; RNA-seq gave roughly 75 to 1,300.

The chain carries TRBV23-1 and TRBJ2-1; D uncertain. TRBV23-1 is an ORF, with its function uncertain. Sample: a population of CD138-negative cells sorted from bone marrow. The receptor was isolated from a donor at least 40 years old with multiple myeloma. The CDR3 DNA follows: TGCGCCAGCAGTCCTGGACGGGTCTCCTACAATGAGCAGTTCTTC. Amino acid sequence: CASSPGRVSYNEQFF.